Listed below are T cell receptor beta chains from one sample, sequenced in a study of blood T cell repertoires in COVID-19. Produced via immunoSEQ multiplex PCR; TCRdb's table is partial and in-frame only. The repertoire holds 90,000 to 95,000 clones, 88% seen once, with roughly 8.1% in the top ten. Sequenced material: peripheral blood. The receptor source for this set is a woman aged 70-85 years with acute or convalescent COVID-19. CDR3s leave out the opening cysteine and the closing phenylalanine or tryptophan. The order of the fields is D gene, V gene, CDR3 length, J gene, CDR3 protein. The D gene is left open where the match is weak.

TRBD2,TRBV12-3/TRBV12-4,11,TRBJ2-1,ASTWTRRGEQF
-,TRBV19,11,TRBJ1-1,ASSTEVNTEAF
-,TRBV7-6,16,TRBJ2-2,ASSLEVGAQRNTGELF
TRBD2,TRBV18,14,TRBJ2-3,ASSPRTSGGTDTQY
TRBD1,TRBV27,11,TRBJ1-2,ASSLRQGYGYT
-,TRBV4-2,14,TRBJ1-1,ASSQTAGEWDTEAF
TRBD1,TRBV29-1,13,TRBJ2-5,SVVAPRTGGETQY
TRBD2,TRBV6-2/TRBV6-3,15,TRBJ2-1,ASSYSPLSGIYNEQF
TRBD2,TRBV3-1/TRBV3-2,14,TRBJ2-3,ASSQRSGGRTDTQY
-,TRBV4-1,11,TRBJ2-7,ASSQVWRDEQY
-,TRBV14,12,TRBJ1-6,ASSQRQINSPLH
-,TRBV19,12,TRBJ1-1,ASSIGAGPTEAF
-,TRBV11-1,12,TRBJ1-1,ASSPHRDSTEAF
-,TRBV19,13,TRBJ1-1,ASRTAVSGGTEAF
-,TRBV4-1,13,TRBJ2-5,ASSQEEAREETQY
-,TRBV27,15,TRBJ2-1,ASSLFILTGNRNEQF
TRBD1,TRBV30,16,TRBJ2-6,AWRRTGEYTSGANVLT
-,TRBV21-1,11,TRBJ1-5,ASREKGVQPQH